These 25 T cell receptor beta chains were sequenced from one sample in a study of blood T cells in healthy people across ages. Primed by a sample-barcoded 5' primer and a J-beta primer mix, a second PCR proceeded for roughly 6 to 12 cycles. TCRdb processed the 5' RACE reads anew with MiXCR; each CDR3 protein has one entry. This sample has 450,000 to 600,000 distinct CDR3 sequences, with about 27% found just once. The data were also submitted as part of a second study, on T cells of mothers and their children.

What was sequenced was blood. The receptors originated from a boy under 10 years old in good health.

This clonotype turned up a few times. V is TRBV27 and J is TRBJ1-5; D unresolved. V dropped 5 bases and J dropped 10 bases, with 15 bases sitting between them. There are 13 residues in the CDR3. Germline V gives CDR1 MNHEY, CDR2 SMNVEV (reference sequence). The CDR3 nucleotides read TGTGCCAGCAGTCCAGAACCCCCGGAACCCCAGCATTTT. Protein product: CASSPEPPEPQHF.

The V and J genes are TRBV5-1 and TRBJ1-1, with no clear D. This CDR3 has 15 residues. Germline lookup yields CDR1 SGHRS and CDR2 YFSETQ. V was cut by 2 bases and J by 6 bases, with 17 bases left in between. The CDR3 sequence: CASSFEDLHGAEAFF. Written as DNA, the CDR3 is TGCGCCAGCAGCTTTGAAGACCTCCACGGGGCTGAAGCTTTCTTT.

This clonotype was picked up a small number of times. J is TRBJ2-7 and V is TRBV7-9, with 8 bases fitting TRBD1. Germline V gene data show CDR1 as SEHNR and CDR2 as FQNEAQ (reference sequence). There are 13 residues in the CDR3. V dropped 5 bases and J dropped 3; count of bases not matched to a gene: 3. CDR3 region: CASSTGQGYEQYF. CDR3 bases: TGTGCCAGCAGCACCGGACAGGGCTACGAGCAGTACTTC.

The genes are TRBV30 and TRBJ1-5; D is uncertain. From germline, CDR1 is GTSNPN and CDR2 SVGIG (reference sequence). The V end was cut by 0 bases, the J end by 4 bases, with 7 bases between. CDR3 length: 13 residues. Here the CDR3 reads CAWSVWANQPQHF. The CDR3 DNA follows: TGTGCCTGGAGTGTCTGGGCTAATCAGCCCCAGCATTTT.

At least ten counts were recorded for this clonotype. The V and J genes are TRBV7-2 and TRBJ2-2; 8 nucleotides match TRBD1. Germline CDR1 SGHTA, CDR2 FQGNSA. V lost 5 bases and J lost 1; bases outside the gene matches: 6. The CDR3 has 16 amino acids. Written as DNA, the CDR3 is TGTGCCAGCAGCCGATCCGGGACAGGGAACACCGGGGAGCTGTTTTTT. It specifies CASSRSGTGNTGELFF.

Only a few counts were recorded for this clonotype. V is TRBV7-9 and J is TRBJ1-2; weak D call: TRBD1 (5 bases). Trimming removed 1 base from V and 8 bases from J, with 14 bases in between. There are 14 residues in the CDR3. CDR1 SEHNR and CDR2 FQNEAQ come from the germline V gene (reference sequence). The CDR3 spells CASSLGGVAGGYTF. The CDR3 DNA reads as TGTGCCAGCAGCTTAGGAGGGGTCGCGGGGGGCTACACCTTC.

The chain carries TRBV12-3 or TRBV12-4 and TRBJ1-2; D perhaps matches TRBD1 (5 bases). Trimming shortened V by 1 base and J by 8 bases, and 11 bases separated the two germline ends. This CDR3 spans 13 amino acids. The CDR3 DNA reads as TGTGCCAGCAGTTTAGTCTGTGGGGGAGGCTACACCTTC. Protein: CASSLVCGGGYTF.

The chain recombines TRBV6-6 with TRBJ2-5; perhaps D is TRBD1 or TRBD2 (5 bases each). The J call is in doubt because the DNA end fits TRBJ2-7 better. The CDR3 totals 15 residues. CDR1 MNHNY and CDR2 SVGAGI come from the germline V gene (reference sequence). The CDR3 loop reads CASSSAGTVTYEQYF. CDR3 DNA sequence: TGTGCCAGCAGTTCCGCCGGGACGGTGACCTACGAGCAGTACTTC.

The chain carries TRBV7-9 and TRBJ1-4; a possible D gene is TRBD1 (6 bases). CDR1 SEHNR and CDR2 FQNEAQ come from the germline V gene (reference sequence). Deletions cut 0 bases from V and 8 bases from J, with 13 bases between. The CDR3 spans 15 residues. In DNA form, the CDR3 reads TGTGCCAGCAGCTTAGCGACAGGATTGGGGGAAAAACTGTTTTTT. It yields the protein CASSLATGLGEKLFF.

This clonotype was found a few times. The rearrangement links TRBV7-9 to TRBJ1-1; perhaps TRBD1 as D (5 bases). CDR3 length equals 15 residues. Germline assignment: CDR1 SEHNR and CDR2 FQNEAQ (reference sequence). The V end lost 1 base, the J end lost 1 base, and 10 bases lay between the germline ends. For the CDR3, the DNA is TGTGCCAGCAGCTTAGGCGCAGGGCCGAACACTGAAGCTTTCTTT. Translated: CASSLGAGPNTEAFF.

This clonotype was counted only a few times. The V gene is TRBV21-1, the J gene TRBJ2-1. TRBV21-1 is marked as a pseudogene. The CDR3 sequence is 19 residues long. CDR3 amino acids: CASSKALRMWGSSYNEQFF. In DNA, the CDR3 is TGTGCCAGCAGCAAAGCGCTTCGAATGTGGGGTAGCTCCTACAATGAGCAGTTCTTC.

The table lists this clonotype with a few counts. The junction differs from germline at one of its ends, possibly a read error. The chain carries TRBV10-3 and TRBJ2-5; 7 bases are shared with TRBD1. The V gene's germline CDR1 is ENHRY and CDR2 SYGVKD. This CDR3 spans 13 amino acids. The CDR3 nucleotides are TGTGCCATCAGTGAGCTCGACAGGGCAGACCCGCAGTTC. Protein: CAISELDRADPQF.

J is TRBJ1-2 and V is TRBV3-1; 9 bases are shared with TRBD1. The CDR3 is made up of 16 amino acids. Trimming cost V 3 bases and J 1 base; bases outside gene matches: 6. Germline-derived CDR1 and CDR2 are LGHDT and YNNKEL (reference sequence). The CDR3 coding sequence is TGTGCCAGCAGCCATACCCGGACAGGGGTTAACTATGGCTACACCTTC. Translating it yields CASSHTRTGVNYGYTF.

This clonotype was seen a few times. The CDR3 DNA reads as TGCGCCAGCAGCTTCAGACTAGCGGGAGATCGCCAAGAGACCCAGTACTTC. Its protein product is CASSFRLAGDRQETQYF. This chain joins TRBV5-1 and TRBJ2-5; 12 bases line up with TRBD2. This CDR3 region has 17 residues. V lost 2 bases, J lost 1 base, and 6 bases stayed unmatched. Germline values: CDR1 SGHRS, CDR2 YFSETQ. Variable domain in full (rest from reference TRBV5-1 and TRBJ2-5): KAGVTQTPRYLIKTRGQQVTLSCSPISGHRSVSWYQQTPGQGLQFLFEYFSETQRNKGNFPGRFSGRQFSNSRSEMNVSTLELGDSALYLCASSFRLAGDRQETQYFGPGTRLLVL.

This clonotype was seen repeatedly, ten times or more. The rearrangement uses TRBV10-2 and TRBJ1-1; D gene ambiguous. The CDR3 has 12 residues. V lost 5 bases, J lost 0 bases, and 4 bases lay in between. The V gene's germline CDR1 is WSHSY and CDR2 SAAADI. The CDR3 DNA is TGCGCCAGCAGTAGATTGAACACTGAAGCTTTCTTT. The encoded protein is CASSRLNTEAFF.

A few counts support this clonotype. J is TRBJ2-1 and V is TRBV19; 7 bases match TRBD2. The DNA end favors TRBJ2-7, so the J call may be wrong. Germline values: CDR1 LNHDA, CDR2 SQIVND (reference sequence). The CDR3 sequence is 17 residues long. In DNA form, the CDR3 reads TGTGCCAGTAGTTTTTTTCCTTCTGGCGGGAGAACTGACGAGCAGTACTTC. Its translation is CASSFFPSGGRTDEQYF.

This clonotype was counted between two and nine times. V gene TRBV7-9 combines with J gene TRBJ2-5; D gene ambiguous. This CDR3 region has 14 residues. V was pared by 4 bases and J by 1 base, with 10 bases between. Germline-derived CDR1 and CDR2 are SEHNR and FQNEAQ (reference sequence). The CDR3 coding sequence is TGTGCCAGCAGCTGCTACTGGTGCCAAGAGACCCAGTACTTC. Encoded protein: CASSCYWCQETQYF.

Worth noting for this clonotype: The junction does not match germline at one end; this may be a read error. The V gene is TRBV5-1, the J gene TRBJ2-5, with D perhaps matching TRBD1 or TRBD2 (5 bases each). CDR3 length equals 15 residues. Germline V gene lookup returns CDR1 SGHRS and CDR2 YFSETQ. The chain's CDR3 is CASSRIPGQGSEQCF. Here the CDR3 DNA reads TGCGCCAGCAGCCGCATCCCCGGTCAGGGTAGCGAGCAGTGCTTC.

The rearrangement joins TRBV29-1 to TRBJ2-5; D perhaps matches TRBD1 (6 bases). The CDR3 totals 13 residues. V dropped 3 bases and J dropped 4 bases, with 12 bases sitting between them. Germline V CDR1 and CDR2: SQVTM, ANQGSEA. Here the CDR3 DNA reads TGCAGCGTTGACAGGGGAGAGGGAGAGACCCAGTACTTC. Translation: CSVDRGEGETQYF.

This clonotype has only a few counts. The rearrangement joins TRBV3-1 to TRBJ1-2; a weak D match, TRBD1 (5 bases). Germline CDR1 is LGHDT and CDR2 is YNNKEL (reference sequence). Trimming shortened V by 5 bases and J by 3 bases, and 10 bases separated the two germline ends. CDR3 size: 13 residues. CDR3 region: CASSAGYDYGYTF. In DNA form, the CDR3 reads TGTGCCAGCAGCGCAGGGTATGACTATGGCTACACCTTC.

There are a few counts of this clonotype. This chain's CDR3 is CASSEGIKGSPLHF. The CDR3 region has the DNA TGTGCCAGCAGTGAAGGTATTAAGGGTTCACCCCTCCACTTT. The chain joins TRBV25-1 to TRBJ1-6, with unresolved D. The germline gives CDR1 MGHDK, CDR2 SYGVNS. V lost 2 bases and J 9 bases, leaving 11 bases between the germline ends. The CDR3 loop spans 14 amino acids.

The chain is built from TRBV20-1 and TRBJ1-1; no reliable D call. CDR1 is DFQATT and CDR2 is SNEGSKA in the germline V gene (reference sequence). V was cut by 3 bases and J by 1 base, with 6 bases left in between. The CDR3 length is 12 residues. The CDR3 DNA reads TGCAGTGCTAGCCCTAGGAACACTGAAGCTTTCTTT. Its translation: CSASPRNTEAFF.

This chain connects TRBV7-9 to TRBJ2-5, with 7 positions matching TRBD2. The CDR3 covers 15 residues. Germline CDR1 is SEHNR and CDR2 is FQNEAQ (reference sequence). The junction had 7 bases not matched to a gene; V was cut back by 5 bases and J by 1 base. The CDR3 DNA follows: TGTGCCAGCAGCCTGCAGGCTAGCGGCCAAGAGACCCAGTACTTC. Amino acid sequence: CASSLQASGQETQYF.

This clonotype was counted a few times. The chain combines TRBV30 with TRBJ2-7, with TRBD1 as a possible D gene (6 bases). The CDR3 spans 12 residues. Germline CDR1 reads GTSNPN; CDR2 reads SVGIG (reference sequence). Trimming shortened V by 3 bases and J by 2 bases, and 8 bases separated the two germline ends. This CDR3 is CAWSRTAYEQYF. DNA of the CDR3: TGTGCCTGGAGCCGGACAGCCTACGAGCAGTACTTC.

This rearrangement joins TRBV6-5 to TRBJ2-5, with a weak D call TRBD2 (6 bases). CDR3 length equals 14 residues. CDR1 MNHEY and CDR2 SVGAGI come from the germline V gene. Trimming took off 2 bases at V and 5 bases at J, with 12 bases between the two ends. CDR3 DNA sequence: TGTGCCAGCAGTTACGGGCGGGAAGGCGAGACCCAGTACTTC. This codes for CASSYGREGETQYF.